This TCR beta chain is drawn from a study of post-analysis software for immune sequencing data. Study-level background: Relapsing-remitting, secondary progressive and progressive-relapsing forms of multiple sclerosis all featured among disease courses. Overall study results and limits: TRBV segments more frequent in patients than in controls numbered several and included TRBV5-6, TRBV5-1 and TRBV20-1. Normalized Chao1 diversity was significantly reduced in patients versus controls.

Comments on this clonotype: The antigen remains undetermined.

This CDR3 has 15 amino acids. V gave up 0 bases and J gave up 2 bases; unmatched junction bases: 3. Germline V CDR1 and CDR2: MNHEY, SVGAGI. The library was made from cDNA and included unique molecular identifiers. Approximately 0.5 million cDNA molecules were recovered from an input of 1 to 10 million T cells. TCRdb recomputed calls from the PCR reads with MiXCR, one row per CDR3 protein. The repertoire holds 380,000 or so distinct CDR3 sequences, with about a third as singletons. This chain joins TRBV6-5 and TRBJ2-7, with 8 bases matching TRBD1. Sequenced: blood. The sequence derives from a girl aged 5-17 years with multiple sclerosis. The CDR3 nucleotides read TGTGCCAGCAGTTACTCAGGACAGGGTACCTACGAGCAGTACTTC. This gives the protein CASSYSGQGTYEQYF.